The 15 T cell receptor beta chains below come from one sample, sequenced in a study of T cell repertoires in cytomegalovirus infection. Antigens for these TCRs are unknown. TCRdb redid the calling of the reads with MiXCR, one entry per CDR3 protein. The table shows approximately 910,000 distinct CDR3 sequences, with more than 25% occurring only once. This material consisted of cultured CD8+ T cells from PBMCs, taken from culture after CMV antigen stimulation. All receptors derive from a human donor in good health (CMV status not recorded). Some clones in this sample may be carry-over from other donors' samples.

The CDR3 protein is CASSFWTLGAGLDEKLFF. The CDR3 region has the DNA TGTGCCAGCAGCTTTTGGACCTTAGGGGCAGGGTTGGATGAAAAACTGTTTTTT. J is TRBJ1-4 and V is TRBV12-3 or TRBV12-4; the D gene is possibly TRBD1 (5 bases). CDR3 length equals 18 residues. Trimming stripped 6 bases from V and 6 bases from J, with 26 bases between.

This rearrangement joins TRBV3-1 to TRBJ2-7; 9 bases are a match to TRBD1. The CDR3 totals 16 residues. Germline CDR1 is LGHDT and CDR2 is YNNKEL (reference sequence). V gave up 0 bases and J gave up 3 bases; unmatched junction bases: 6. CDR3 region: CASSQEPGTGYYEQYF. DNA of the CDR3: TGTGCCAGCAGCCAAGAACCCGGGACAGGGTACTACGAGCAGTACTTC.

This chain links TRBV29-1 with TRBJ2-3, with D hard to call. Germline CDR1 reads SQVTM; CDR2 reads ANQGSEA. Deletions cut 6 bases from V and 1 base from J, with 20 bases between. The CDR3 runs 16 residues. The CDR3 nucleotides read TGCAGCGTGACCCCCCTTGTGGGCGCCCGCACAGATACGCAGTATTTT. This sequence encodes CSVTPLVGARTDTQYF.

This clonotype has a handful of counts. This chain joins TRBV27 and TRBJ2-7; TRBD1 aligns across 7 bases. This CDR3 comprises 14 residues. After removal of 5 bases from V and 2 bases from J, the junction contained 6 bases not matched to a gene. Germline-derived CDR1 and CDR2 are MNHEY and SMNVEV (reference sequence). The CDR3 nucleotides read TGTGCCAGCAGTGCAGGACAGGTGACCTACGAGCAGTACTTC. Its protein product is CASSAGQVTYEQYF.

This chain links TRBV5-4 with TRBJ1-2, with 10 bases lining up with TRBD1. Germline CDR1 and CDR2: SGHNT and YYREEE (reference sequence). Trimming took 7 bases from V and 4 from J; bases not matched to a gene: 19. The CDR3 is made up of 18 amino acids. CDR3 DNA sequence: TGTGCCAGCTCTCCTCTTCTCTCTAAGACAGGGGGCACCTATGGCTACACCTTC. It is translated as CASSPLLSKTGGTYGYTF.

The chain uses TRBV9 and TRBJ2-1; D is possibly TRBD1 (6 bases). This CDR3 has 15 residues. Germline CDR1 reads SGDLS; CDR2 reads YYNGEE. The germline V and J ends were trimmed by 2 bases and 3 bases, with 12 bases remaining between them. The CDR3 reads CASSVSGQNYNEQFF. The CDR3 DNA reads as TGTGCCAGCAGCGTGTCGGGACAAAACTACAATGAGCAGTTCTTC.

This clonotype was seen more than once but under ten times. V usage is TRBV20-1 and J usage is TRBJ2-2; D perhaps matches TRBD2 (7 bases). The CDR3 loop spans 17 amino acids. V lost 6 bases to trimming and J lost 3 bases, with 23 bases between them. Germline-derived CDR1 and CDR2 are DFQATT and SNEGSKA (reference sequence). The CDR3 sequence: CSAPFEKGGTDTGELFF. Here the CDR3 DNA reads TGCAGTGCCCCGTTCGAGAAGGGGGGGACTGACACCGGGGAGCTGTTTTTT.

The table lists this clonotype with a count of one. CDR3 in amino acids: CSADRGGELFF. The CDR3 nucleotides are TGCAGTGCCGACAGGGGAGGGGAGCTGTTTTTT. The J gene is TRBJ2-2, the V gene TRBV20-1; 8 bases are a match to TRBD1. Germline trimming cut 6 bases from V and 8 bases from J; bases unmatched to any gene: 2. The CDR3 spans 11 residues. From germline, CDR1 is DFQATT and CDR2 SNEGSKA (reference sequence).

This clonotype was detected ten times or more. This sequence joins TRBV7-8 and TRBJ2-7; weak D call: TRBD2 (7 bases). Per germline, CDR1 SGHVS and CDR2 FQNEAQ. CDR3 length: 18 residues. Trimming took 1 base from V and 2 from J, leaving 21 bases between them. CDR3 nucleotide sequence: TGTGCCAGCAGCTTAGAAGCCCAAACGGGGGGCGCCCCCTACGAGCAGTACTTC. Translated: CASSLEAQTGGAPYEQYF.

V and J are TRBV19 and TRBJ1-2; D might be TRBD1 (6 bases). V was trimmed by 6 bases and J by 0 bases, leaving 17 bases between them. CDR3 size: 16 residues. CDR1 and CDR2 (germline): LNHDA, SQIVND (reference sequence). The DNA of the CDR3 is TGTGCCAGTAGCAAAGTTAGGGACACCCCTAACTATGGCTACACCTTC. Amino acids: CASSKVRDTPNYGYTF.

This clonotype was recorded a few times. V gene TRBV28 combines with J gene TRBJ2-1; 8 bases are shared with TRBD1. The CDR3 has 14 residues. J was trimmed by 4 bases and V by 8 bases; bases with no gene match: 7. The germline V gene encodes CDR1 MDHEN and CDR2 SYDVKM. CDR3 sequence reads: CASHLGQEYNEQFF. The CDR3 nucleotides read TGTGCCAGCCATCTGGGACAGGAGTACAATGAGCAGTTCTTC.

CDR3 amino acids: CASSQELAPGYEQYF. The CDR3 coding sequence is TGCGCCAGCAGCCAAGAATTAGCCCCGGGTTACGAGCAGTACTTC. V and J are TRBV4-1 and TRBJ2-7; D not certain. Germline CDR1 and CDR2: MGHRA and YSYEKL. The CDR3 covers 15 residues. The V and J ends lost 0 bases and 4 bases respectively, with 13 bases between them.

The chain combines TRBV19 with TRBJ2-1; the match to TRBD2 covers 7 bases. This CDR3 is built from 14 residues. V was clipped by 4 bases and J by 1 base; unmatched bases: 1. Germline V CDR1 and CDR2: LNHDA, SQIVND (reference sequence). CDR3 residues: CASSKRGSYNEQFF. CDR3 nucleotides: TGTGCCAGTAGTAAGCGGGGATCCTACAATGAGCAGTTCTTC. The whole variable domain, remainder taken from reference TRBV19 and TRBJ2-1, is DGGITQSPKYLFRKEGQNVTLSCEQNLNHDAMYWYRQDPGQGLRLIYYSQIVNDFQKGDIAEGYSVSREKKESFPLTVTSAQKNPTAFYLCASSKRGSYNEQFFGPGTRLTVL.

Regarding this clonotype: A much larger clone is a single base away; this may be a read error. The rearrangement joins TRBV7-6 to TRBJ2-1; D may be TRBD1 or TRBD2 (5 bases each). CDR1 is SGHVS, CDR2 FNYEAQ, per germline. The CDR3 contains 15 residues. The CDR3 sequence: CTSSNRDGEHNEQFF. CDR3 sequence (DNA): TGTACCAGCAGCAACCGGGACGGGGAACACAATGAGCAGTTCTTC.

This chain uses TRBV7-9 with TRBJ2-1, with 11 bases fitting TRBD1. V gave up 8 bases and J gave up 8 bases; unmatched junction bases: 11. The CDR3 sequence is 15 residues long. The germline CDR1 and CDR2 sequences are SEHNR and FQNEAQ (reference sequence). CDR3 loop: CASWSRDRGRHEQFF. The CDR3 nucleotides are TGTGCCAGCTGGAGCCGGGACAGGGGGAGGCATGAGCAGTTCTTC.